This TCR beta chain derives from a study of blood T cell repertoires in COVID-19. Study overall: Specimens from acute and convalescent COVID-19 originated in the United States, Italy and Spain. Sample material is recorded as cDNA or gDNA derived from T cells, B-cell-depleted T cells, or PBMCs.

Germline CDR1 and CDR2: SGHRS and YFSETQ. The CDR3 contains 15 residues. Trimming at V came to 4 bases and at J to 7 bases, leaving 8 bases not matched to a gene. Per the original data handling: From reference gene primer amplification, estimates of nucleated cell counts were derived. Assay used: immunoSEQ multiplex PCR; TCRdb lists only in-frame clones, some missing. V and J calls and clone size come straight from that table; D and trimming were deduced from the DNA. The data hold around 110,000 clones, with approximately 81% observed a single time. The sequence was collected from a human donor in a cohort sampled during active COVID-19. The chain has TRBV5-1 and TRBJ2-1; 10 nucleotides align to TRBD2. The sample comprised peripheral blood. The CDR3 nucleotides are TGCGCCAGCAGCGTTAGCCGGACTAGCGGTAATGAGCAGTTCTTC. Amino acids: CASSVSRTSGNEQFF.